This T cell receptor beta chain comes out of a study of blood T cell repertoires in COVID-19. In the study overall: Acute-phase and convalescent COVID-19 samples originated in the United States, Italy and Spain. From T cells, B-cell-depleted T cells, or PBMCs came the material, which was cDNA or gDNA.

The sample holds many counts of this clone. Original data processing: Reference gene primer amplification yielded estimated nucleated cell counts. Assay: immunoSEQ multiplex PCR; the TCRdb copy retains only in-frame clones and omits some. That table furnishes V, J and clone size, whereas the DNA furnished D and trimming. Of 350,000 to 450,000 clones in the sample, more than 70% were seen once. Trimming took 4 bases from V and 6 from J; bases not matched to a gene: 9. CDR3 length: 15 amino acids. The germline V gene has CDR1 MDHEN and CDR2 SYDVKM. Material for sequencing was peripheral blood. This TCR was recovered from a man in his forties with acute or convalescent COVID-19. The V call is TRBV28, the J call TRBJ2-7; 10 bases map to TRBD1. The DNA for the CDR3 is TGTGCCAGCAGTTGGCCGGGACAGGGGTTGGCCGAGCAGTACTTC. Translation gives CASSWPGQGLAEQYF.